This T cell receptor (beta chain) was recovered during a study of blood T cell repertoires in COVID-19. Overall study: Both acute and convalescent COVID-19 samples were obtained from the United States, Italy and Spain. In each case, the material was cDNA or gDNA derived from T cells, B-cell-depleted T cells, or PBMCs.

This clone was observed a single time. In the original workflow: Researchers report that nucleated cell counts were estimated from reference gene primer amplification. TCRdb's copy holds only in-frame clones and misses some; the assay was immunoSEQ multiplex PCR. For V, J and clone size, that table is used; D and trimming come from the DNA. The repertoire holds 200,000 to 300,000 clones, with about 85% as singletons. This CDR3 contains 15 residues. Germline V gene data show CDR1 as LGHDT and CDR2 as YNNKEL (reference sequence). The ends were cut back, 4 bases at V and 5 bases at J, with 15 bases in the middle.

The rearrangement joins TRBV3-1 (or the pseudogene TRBV3-2) to TRBJ1-5, with no clear D. Sequencing used peripheral blood. The clonotype originates from an older woman with active or convalescent COVID-19. The CDR3 nucleotides read TGTGCCAGCAGCCTTAGTACGGTGCAGGATCAGCCCCAGCATTTT. This encodes CASSLSTVQDQPQHF.